A selection of T cell receptor beta chains follows, all from one sample in a study of blood T cell repertoires in COVID-19. Clones were read by immunoSEQ multiplex PCR, and TCRdb kept only the in-frame ones, dropping some. The table lists fewer than 250,000 clones, around 90% of them singletons. Sequencing input: peripheral blood. All receptors derive from a man between 60 and 70 years old with acute or convalescent COVID-19. Both conserved end residues are part of each CDR3. Each record gives: clone size, D gene, J gene, V gene, CDR3 DNA, CDR3 protein. D genes are given only for firm matches. For some rows the clone size is stated as once, few or many, or as a class when expanded; others skip it.

>.|.|TRBJ2-7|TRBV7-9
TGTGCCAGCAGCCCGGGATCCTACGAGCAGTACTTC
CASSPGSYEQYF
>.|.|TRBJ1-5|TRBV9
TGTGCCAGCAGCGTAGCTTCGGATCAGCCCCAGCATTTT
CASSVASDQPQHF
>few|.|TRBJ1-1|TRBV5-4
TGTGCCAGCAGCTTGGGGGGGGAATGGGAAGCTTTCTTT
CASSLGGEWEAFF
>.|.|TRBJ1-1|TRBV7-8
TGTGCCAGCAGCCCACGATGGCTTAACACTGAAGCTTTCTTT
CASSPRWLNTEAFF
>.|TRBD1|TRBJ2-1|TRBV20-1
TGCAGTGCTAGTATAAGGGACAGGGGGATGGATGAGCAGTTCTTC
CSASIRDRGMDEQFF
>.|.|TRBJ1-2|TRBV24-1
TGTGCCACCAGTGACACAGGACAGCCCTATGGCTACACCTTC
CATSDTGQPYGYTF
>.|TRBD1|TRBJ1-6|TRBV27
TGTGCCAGCAGCCCCGGGACAGGGGGAGGGTTTAATTCACCCCTCCACTTT
CASSPGTGGGFNSPLHF
>.|.|TRBJ1-5|TRBV3-1/TRBV3-2
TGTGCCAGCAGCCAGAGCGCAAGCCGACCCGGAAGCAATCAGCCCCAGCATTTT
CASSQSASRPGSNQPQHF
>.|TRBD2|TRBJ2-3|TRBV7-2
TGTGCCAGCAGCATTAGCGGGAGCACAGATACGCAGTATTTT
CASSISGSTDTQYF
>.|.|TRBJ1-1|TRBV19
TGTGCCAGTAGCCAGGGGCTGGGCACTGAAGCTTTCTTT
CASSQGLGTEAFF
>.|TRBD1|TRBJ1-1|TRBV5-1
TGCGCCAGCAGCTCCGGACAGGGTTCGGGTGAAGCTTTCTTT
CASSSGQGSGEAFF
>.|.|TRBJ2-7|TRBV10-1
TGCGCCAGCAGTGATGGCAGGGGGCAGTACTTC
CASSDGRGQYF
>.|.|TRBJ2-2|TRBV4-3
TGCGCCAGCAGCCACGACCAGAGGTCCGGGGAGCTGTTTTTT
CASSHDQRSGELFF
>.|.|TRBJ1-6|TRBV21-1
TGTGCCAGCAGCACACGAGGGACAGGGGGCGAAGAATTCAATTCACCCCTCCACTTT
CASSTRGTGGEEFNSPLHF
>.|.|TRBJ1-3|TRBV25-1
TGTGCCAGCAGTGAGCCCGGCGGCTCTGGAAACACCATATATTTT
CASSEPGGSGNTIYF
>.|TRBD1|TRBJ1-6|TRBV7-9
TGTGCCAGCATGAAAGGGGGCAATTCACCCCTCCACTTT
CASMKGGNSPLHF
>.|.|TRBJ2-5|TRBV5-1
TGCGCCAGCAGCTTCCGCCGGGAGACCCAGTACTTC
CASSFRRETQYF
>.|.|TRBJ2-7|TRBV18
TGTGCCAGCTCACCACCGGCGGGGGCTTACGAGCAGTACTTC
CASSPPAGAYEQYF
>.|TRBD1|TRBJ1-6|TRBV2
TGTGCCAGCAAGGGAACACCACAAAGACAGGGGGCGAATTCACCCCTCCACTTT
CASKGTPQRQGANSPLHF
>.|.|TRBJ2-3|TRBV29-1
TGCAGGGCCCGACCCCGGGGTAGCACAGATACGCAGTATTTT
CRARPRGSTDTQYF
>.|.|TRBJ2-7|TRBV7-8
TGTGCCAGCAGCTCCACTGTTTACGAGCAGTACTTC
CASSSTVYEQYF
>.|TRBD1|TRBJ1-4|TRBV7-2
TGTGCCAGCAGCTTGGGGACAGGGGGGGAAAAACTGTTTTTT
CASSLGTGGEKLFF
>once|TRBD2|TRBJ2-1|TRBV9
TGTGCCAGCAGCGTAGTTACTCGGGCTAGCGGGAGTGAGCAGTTCTTC
CASSVVTRASGSEQFF
>.|.|TRBJ2-7|TRBV19
TGTGCCAGTAGTCTAGGGGCGGGGATCGAGCAGTACTTC
CASSLGAGIEQYF
>.|.|TRBJ1-6|TRBV7-9
TGTGCCAGCAGCTTACCGCGGGGGTGGGATTCACCCCTCCACTTT
CASSLPRGWDSPLHF
>.|.|TRBJ1-3|TRBV9
TGTGCCAGCAGCGCTGGGGGAGGGAGGGGCTCTGGAAACACCATATATTTT
CASSAGGGRGSGNTIYF
>.|.|TRBJ2-7|TRBV14
TGTGCCAGCAGCCCTCTGGACCGGGGGACCTACGAGCAGTACTTC
CASSPLDRGTYEQYF
>.|.|TRBJ1-1|TRBV6-5
TGTGCCAGCAGTTCCGTGGTGCGGGTCGGGGGGACTGAAGCTTTCTTT
CASSSVVRVGGTEAFF
>few|.|TRBJ1-2|TRBV18
TGTGCCAGCTCTCTAACGCAGGGGCCGGAGGGCTACACCTTC
CASSLTQGPEGYTF
>few|.|TRBJ1-2|TRBV4-1
TGCGCCAGCAGCCAGGACTACGGCAGCGACCTCTATGGCTACACCTTC
CASSQDYGSDLYGYTF
>once|TRBD1|TRBJ1-1|TRBV5-4
TGTGCCAGCAGCGGAGGACAGGGGGATGGGTTTTTTAGTGAAGCTTTCTTT
CASSGGQGDGFFSEAFF
>.|TRBD2|TRBJ2-1|TRBV5-4
TGTGCCAGCAGCACTAGCGGGGGGCCGTACAATGAGCAGTTCTTC
CASSTSGGPYNEQFF
>once|TRBD2|TRBJ2-3|TRBV11-3
TGTGCCAGCAGCTTATCGGGTAGCGGGGGGAGAGATACGCAGTATTTT
CASSLSGSGGRDTQYF
>.|TRBD1|TRBJ2-7|TRBV7-9
TGTGCCAGCAGCTTAGTTCTTTCGGGACAGGGTATCTACGAGCAGTACTTC
CASSLVLSGQGIYEQYF
>.|TRBD1|TRBJ1-2|TRBV6-5
TGTGCCAGCAGTCTGGGACAGGGGGGAGGGTGGGGCTACACCTTC
CASSLGQGGGWGYTF
>.|.|TRBJ2-4|TRBV2
TGTGCCAGCAGTGCCCCCCGGGGTGGAAACATTCAGTACTTC
CASSAPRGGNIQYF
>.|.|TRBJ2-5|TRBV18
TGTGCCAGCTCACCATTCTGGGGAGAGGGTCAAGAGACCCAGTACTTC
CASSPFWGEGQETQYF
>.|.|TRBJ2-7|TRBV5-4
TGTGCCAGCAGCCCCGACAGTGCCTCCTACGAGCAGTACTTC
CASSPDSASYEQYF
>few|TRBD1|TRBJ2-7|TRBV3-1/TRBV3-2
TGTGCCAGCAGCCAAGATCCCGACCGACAGGGGTTCACCTACGAGCAGTACTTC
CASSQDPDRQGFTYEQYF
>.|TRBD2|TRBJ2-1|TRBV7-3
TGTGCCAGCAGCTTAGGACTAGCGGGGGGGTCCTACAATGAGCAGTTCTTC
CASSLGLAGGSYNEQFF
>.|.|TRBJ2-6|TRBV5-5
TGTGCCAGCAGCTTGGGGGCTTCTGGGGCCAACGTCCTGACTTTC
CASSLGASGANVLTF
>.|TRBD2|TRBJ2-1|TRBV29-1
TGCAGCGTTGCCAGACTAGCGGATGATGAGCAGTTCTTC
CSVARLADDEQFF
>.|.|TRBJ1-5|TRBV28
TGTGCCAGCAGTTTTCAGGGTTGGCAGCCCCAGCATTTT
CASSFQGWQPQHF
>.|.|TRBJ2-1|TRBV3-1/TRBV3-2
TGTGCCAGCAGCCCAGCTCAGACGTGGGCAGAGCAGTTCTTC
CASSPAQTWAEQFF
>.|TRBD1|TRBJ2-1|TRBV6-6
TGTGCACAGGGGGCGTTTTCCGGTGAGCAGTTCTTC
CAQGAFSGEQFF
>.|TRBD2|TRBJ2-2|TRBV14
TGTGCCAGCAGCCCGCTCGCGGGGGGGAACACCGGGGAGCTGTTTTTT
CASSPLAGGNTGELFF
>.|.|TRBJ1-6|TRBV9
TGTGCCAGCAGCGCCGGGTCCACGAGCTCCTATAATTCACCCCTCCACTTT
CASSAGSTSSYNSPLHF
>.|.|TRBJ1-1|TRBV6-6
TGTGCCAGCAGTCCCAGATCCCCGAACACTGAAGCTTTCTTT
CASSPRSPNTEAFF
>.|TRBD1|TRBJ2-5|TRBV3-1/TRBV3-2
TGTGCCAGCAGCCTCCCGGACAGGTATCAAGAGACCCAGTACTTC
CASSLPDRYQETQYF
>.|TRBD1|TRBJ2-1|TRBV9
TGTGCCAGCAGCGTACTGCAGGGGGCGGGGGAGCAGTTCTTC
CASSVLQGAGEQFF
>.|.|TRBJ2-7|TRBV12-3/TRBV12-4
TGTGCCAGCAGTTTCGTAAGGGGTAATGAGCAGTACTTC
CASSFVRGNEQYF
>.|TRBD2|TRBJ2-3|TRBV5-1
TGCGCCAGCAGCTTGGGCGGGGGGACAGATACGCAGTATTTT
CASSLGGGTDTQYF
>.|TRBD1|TRBJ2-5|TRBV7-9
TGTGCCAGCAGCGAGGGACAGGGGGCCCAAGAGACCCAGTACTTC
CASSEGQGAQETQYF
>.|.|TRBJ2-3|TRBV6-1
TGTGCCAGCAGTGAATTCCGAGATACGCAGTATTTT
CASSEFRDTQYF
>.|TRBD1|TRBJ2-3|TRBV29-1
TGCAGCGCAGACCTAGGGACAGGGGTGGCAGATACGCAGTATTTT
CSADLGTGVADTQYF
>.|TRBD2|TRBJ2-1|TRBV30
TGTGCCTGCCCGGGACTAGCGGGGGGGAAATACAATGAGCAGTTCTTC
CACPGLAGGKYNEQFF
>.|TRBD2|TRBJ2-1|TRBV18
TGTGCCAGCTCACCCCAGAGCGGGGGCCCGAACTACAATGAGCAGTTCTTC
CASSPQSGGPNYNEQFF
>.|TRBD1|TRBJ1-4|TRBV11-2
TGTGCCAGCAGACCACAGGGGATGGGTGATGAAAAACTGTTTTTT
CASRPQGMGDEKLFF